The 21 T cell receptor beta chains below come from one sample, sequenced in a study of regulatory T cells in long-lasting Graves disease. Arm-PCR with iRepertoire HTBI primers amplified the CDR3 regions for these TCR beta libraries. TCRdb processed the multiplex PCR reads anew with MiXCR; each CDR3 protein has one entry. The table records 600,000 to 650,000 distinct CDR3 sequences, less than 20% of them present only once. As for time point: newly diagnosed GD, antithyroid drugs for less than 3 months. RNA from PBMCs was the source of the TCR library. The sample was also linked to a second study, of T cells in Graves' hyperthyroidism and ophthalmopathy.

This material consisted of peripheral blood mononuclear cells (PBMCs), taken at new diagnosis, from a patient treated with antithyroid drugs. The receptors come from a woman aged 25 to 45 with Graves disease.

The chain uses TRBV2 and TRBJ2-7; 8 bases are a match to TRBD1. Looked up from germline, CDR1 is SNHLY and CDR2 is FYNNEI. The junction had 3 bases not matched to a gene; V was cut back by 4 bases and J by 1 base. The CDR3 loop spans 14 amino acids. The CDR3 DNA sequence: TGTGCCAGCAGTGGACAGGGGCCGTCCTACGAGCAGTACTTC. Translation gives CASSGQGPSYEQYF.

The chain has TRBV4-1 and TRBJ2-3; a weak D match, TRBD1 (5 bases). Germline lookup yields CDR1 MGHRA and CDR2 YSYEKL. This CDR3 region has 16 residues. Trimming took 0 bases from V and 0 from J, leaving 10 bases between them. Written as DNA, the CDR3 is TGCGCCAGCAGCCAAGATTGGCAGGGTAGCACAGATACGCAGTATTTT. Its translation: CASSQDWQGSTDTQYF.

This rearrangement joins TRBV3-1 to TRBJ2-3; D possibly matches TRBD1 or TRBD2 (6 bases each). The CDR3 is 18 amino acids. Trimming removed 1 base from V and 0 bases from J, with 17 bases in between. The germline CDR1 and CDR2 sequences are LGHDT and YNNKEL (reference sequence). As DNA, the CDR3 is TGTGCCAGCAGCCAAGTAGGGGGGATTACTTTAAGCACAGATACGCAGTATTTT. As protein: CASSQVGGITLSTDTQYF.

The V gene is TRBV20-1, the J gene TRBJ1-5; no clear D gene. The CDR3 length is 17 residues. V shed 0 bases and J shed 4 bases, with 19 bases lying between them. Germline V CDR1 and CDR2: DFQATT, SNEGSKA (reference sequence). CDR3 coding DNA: TGCAGTGCTAGAGATTCAGGAAAATGGGTCCCAAATCAGCCCCAGCATTTT. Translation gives CSARDSGKWVPNQPQHF.

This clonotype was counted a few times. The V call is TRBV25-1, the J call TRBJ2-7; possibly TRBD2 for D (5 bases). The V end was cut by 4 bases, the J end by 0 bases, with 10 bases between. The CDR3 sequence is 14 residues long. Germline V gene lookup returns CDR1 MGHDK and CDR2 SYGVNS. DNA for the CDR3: TGTGCCAGCAGTGCCGAGGGATACTCCTACGAGCAGTACTTC. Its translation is CASSAEGYSYEQYF.

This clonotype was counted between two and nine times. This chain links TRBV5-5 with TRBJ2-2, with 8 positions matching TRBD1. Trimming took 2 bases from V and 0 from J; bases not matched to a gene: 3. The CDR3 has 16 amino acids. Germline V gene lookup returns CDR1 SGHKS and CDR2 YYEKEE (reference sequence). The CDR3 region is CASSFGTGANTGELFF. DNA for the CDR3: TGTGCCAGCAGCTTCGGGACAGGAGCGAACACCGGGGAGCTGTTTTTT.

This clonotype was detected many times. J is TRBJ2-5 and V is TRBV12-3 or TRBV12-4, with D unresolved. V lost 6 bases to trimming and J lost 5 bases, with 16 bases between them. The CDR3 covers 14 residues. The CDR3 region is CASSLLRARETQYF. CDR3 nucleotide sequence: TGTGCCAGCAGCTTGCTAAGGGCTCGGGAGACCCAGTACTTC.

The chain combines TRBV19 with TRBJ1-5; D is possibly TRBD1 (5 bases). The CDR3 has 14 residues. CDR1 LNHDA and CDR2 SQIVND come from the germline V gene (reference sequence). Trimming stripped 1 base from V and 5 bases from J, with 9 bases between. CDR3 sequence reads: CASSIGRDDQPQHF. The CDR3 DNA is TGTGCCAGTAGTATAGGCCGGGACGATCAGCCCCAGCATTTT. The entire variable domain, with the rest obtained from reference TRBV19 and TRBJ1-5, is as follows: DGGITQSPKYLFRKEGQNVTLSCEQNLNHDAMYWYRQDPGQGLRLIYYSQIVNDFQKGDIAEGYSVSREKKESFPLTVTSAQKNPTAFYLCASSIGRDDQPQHFGDGTRLSIL.

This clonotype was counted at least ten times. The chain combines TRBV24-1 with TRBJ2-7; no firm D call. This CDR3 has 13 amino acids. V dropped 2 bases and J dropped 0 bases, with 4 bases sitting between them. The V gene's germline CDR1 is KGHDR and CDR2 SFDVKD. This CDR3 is CATSDWDSYEQYF. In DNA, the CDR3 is TGTGCCACCAGTGATTGGGACTCCTACGAGCAGTACTTC.

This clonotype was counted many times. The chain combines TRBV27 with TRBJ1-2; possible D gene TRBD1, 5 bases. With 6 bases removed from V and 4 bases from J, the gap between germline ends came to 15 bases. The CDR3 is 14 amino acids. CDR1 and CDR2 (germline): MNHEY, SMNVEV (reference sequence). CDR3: CASRAGPGGYGYTF. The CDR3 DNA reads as TGTGCCAGCAGAGCCGGGCCGGGGGGCTATGGCTACACCTTC.

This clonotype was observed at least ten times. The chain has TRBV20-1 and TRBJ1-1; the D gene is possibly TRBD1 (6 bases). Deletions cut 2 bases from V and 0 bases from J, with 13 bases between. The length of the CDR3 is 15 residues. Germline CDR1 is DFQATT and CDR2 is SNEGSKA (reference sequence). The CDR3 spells CSARRPGQMNTEAFF. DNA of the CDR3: TGCAGTGCTAGACGTCCGGGACAAATGAACACTGAAGCTTTCTTT.

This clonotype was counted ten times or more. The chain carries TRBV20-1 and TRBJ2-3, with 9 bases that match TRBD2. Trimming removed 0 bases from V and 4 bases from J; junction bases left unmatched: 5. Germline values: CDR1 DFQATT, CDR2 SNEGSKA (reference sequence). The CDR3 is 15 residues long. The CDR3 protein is CSAREIAGEADTQYF. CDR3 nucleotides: TGCAGTGCTAGAGAAATAGCGGGAGAAGCAGATACGCAGTATTTT.

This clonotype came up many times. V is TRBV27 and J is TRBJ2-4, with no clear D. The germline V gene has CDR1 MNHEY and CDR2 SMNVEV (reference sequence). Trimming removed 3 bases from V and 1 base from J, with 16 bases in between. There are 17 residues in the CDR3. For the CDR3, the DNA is TGTGCCAGCAGTTTTGAAGCCTATGCGGCGGCCAAAAACATTCAGTACTTC. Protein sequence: CASSFEAYAAAKNIQYF.

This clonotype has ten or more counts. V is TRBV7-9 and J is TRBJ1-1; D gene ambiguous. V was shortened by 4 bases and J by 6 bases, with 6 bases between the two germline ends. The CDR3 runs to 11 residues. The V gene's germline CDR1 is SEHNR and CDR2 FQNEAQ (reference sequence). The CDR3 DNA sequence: TGTGCCAGCAGCTATTCCCCTGAAGCTTTCTTT. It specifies CASSYSPEAFF.

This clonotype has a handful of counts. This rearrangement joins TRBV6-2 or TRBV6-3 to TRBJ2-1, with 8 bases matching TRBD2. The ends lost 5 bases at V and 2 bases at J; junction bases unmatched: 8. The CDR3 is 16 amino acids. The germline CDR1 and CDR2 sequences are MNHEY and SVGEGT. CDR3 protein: CASSHQTSVPYNEQFF. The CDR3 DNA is TGTGCCAGCAGTCACCAGACTAGCGTGCCCTACAATGAGCAGTTCTTC.

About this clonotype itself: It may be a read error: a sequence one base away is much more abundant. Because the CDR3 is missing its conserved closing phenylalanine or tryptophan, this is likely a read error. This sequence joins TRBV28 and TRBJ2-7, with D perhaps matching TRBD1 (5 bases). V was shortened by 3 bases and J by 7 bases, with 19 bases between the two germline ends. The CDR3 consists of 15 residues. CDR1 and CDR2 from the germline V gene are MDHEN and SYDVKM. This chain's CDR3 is CASSFYQGKPGEQYL. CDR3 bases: TGTGCCAGCAGTTTCTATCAGGGAAAACCCGGGGAGCAGTACCTC.

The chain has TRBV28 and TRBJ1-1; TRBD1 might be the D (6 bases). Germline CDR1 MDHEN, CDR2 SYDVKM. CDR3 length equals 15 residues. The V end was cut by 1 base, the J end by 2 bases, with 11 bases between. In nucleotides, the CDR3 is TGTGCCAGCAGTTTATTTGGGGGCGCAAACACTGAAGCTTTCTTT. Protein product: CASSLFGGANTEAFF.

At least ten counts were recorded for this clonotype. Here the CDR3 DNA reads TGTGCCGGGTCCTCACTTCAGGGACACTCCTACGAGCAGTACTTC. The encoded protein is CAGSSLQGHSYEQYF. The chain recombines TRBV28 with TRBJ2-7; perhaps TRBD1 as D (6 bases). There are 15 residues in the CDR3. Germline values: CDR1 MDHEN, CDR2 SYDVKM. V was clipped by 11 bases and J by 0 bases, with 20 bases between them. Full variable domain (remainder filled in from reference TRBV28 and TRBJ2-7): DVKVTQSSRYLVKRTGEKVFLECVQDMDHENMFWYRQDPGLGLRLIYFSYDVKMKEKGDIPEGYSVSREKKERFSLILESASTNQTSMYLCAGSSLQGHSYEQYFGPGTRLTVT.

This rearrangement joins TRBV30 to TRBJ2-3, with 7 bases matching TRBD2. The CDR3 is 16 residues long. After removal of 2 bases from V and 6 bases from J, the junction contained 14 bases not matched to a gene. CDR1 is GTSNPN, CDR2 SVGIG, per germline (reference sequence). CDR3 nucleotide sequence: TGTGCCTGGAGTAGGACGGGACTACCCAATCGGGATACGCAGTATTTT. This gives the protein CAWSRTGLPNRDTQYF.

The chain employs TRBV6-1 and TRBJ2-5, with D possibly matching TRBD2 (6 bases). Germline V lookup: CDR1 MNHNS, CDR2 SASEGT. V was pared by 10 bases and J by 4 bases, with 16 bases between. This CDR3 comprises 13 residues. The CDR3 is CATVEGGRETQYF. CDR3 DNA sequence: TGTGCCACCGTCGAGGGAGGTAGAGAGACCCAGTACTTC.

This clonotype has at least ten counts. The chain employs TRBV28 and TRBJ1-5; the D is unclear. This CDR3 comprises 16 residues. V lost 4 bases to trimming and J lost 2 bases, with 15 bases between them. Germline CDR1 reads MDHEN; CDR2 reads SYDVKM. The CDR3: CASSWARRLGNQPQHF. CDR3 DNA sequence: TGTGCCAGCAGTTGGGCGAGAAGGCTTGGCAATCAGCCCCAGCATTTT.